This T cell receptor beta chain came from a study of long-term antiretroviral therapy in people with HIV. CDR1 SNHLY and CDR2 FYNNEI come from the germline V gene. Losses at the gene ends were 4 bases for V and 5 bases for J; bases not matched to a gene: 10. This CDR3 has 16 residues. Regarding the study as a whole: Drawn between 2004 and 2017, the blood was possibly obtained under older ART regimens. Following ART, diversity rose but still fell short of transplant donor controls.

Concerning this clone itself: Its antigen is unknown.

Everyone in the study who had HIV was treated in the United States. immunoSEQ v3.0 was run at survey level. What sequencing targeted per sample was 40,000-50,000 T-cell genomes. Only in-frame clones appear in the TCRdb table, and some are missing; sequencing was by immunoSEQ multiplex PCR. This sample has approximately 26,000 clones, with around 83% found just once. The sequencing used unsorted PBMCs, collected 2.9 years after starting antiretroviral therapy. The gene calls are TRBV2 and TRBJ2-5; TRBD1 agrees at 10 bases. This clonotype was sampled from a middle-aged man with HIV. The CDR3 coding sequence is TGTGCCAGCAGTGCCTCCGGGACAGGGGACCGGGAGACCCAGTACTTC. Its translation is CASSASGTGDRETQYF. Variable domain in full (rest from reference TRBV2 and TRBJ2-5): EPEVTQTPSHQVTQMGQEVILRCVPISNHLYFYWYRQILGQKVEFLVSFYNNEISEKSEIFDDQFSVERPDGSNFTLKIRSTKLEDSAMYFCASSASGTGDRETQYFGPGTRLLVL.